The present TCR beta chain was sequenced within a study of molecular identifiers for immune sequencing clone quantification. This clonotype occurred many times. From the PCR reads, TCRdb called clonotypes with MiXCR, one entry per CDR3 protein. This table has fewer than 100,000 distinct CDR3 sequences, 21% appearing once. The germline V gene encodes CDR1 MNHEY and CDR2 SVGEGT. The V end was cut by 5 bases, the J end by 6 bases, with 15 bases between. The CDR3 has 14 amino acids. The TCR was taken from a human donor in good health. Some libraries in this study had Jurkat cell RNA spiked in. The sequencing sample was made of naive CD8+ T cells from blood, with Jurkat cell RNA spiked in. Subset meaning: FACS-sorted CD8+CD4-CCR7+CD45RA+ naive T cells. The chain is built from TRBV6-2 or TRBV6-3 and TRBJ2-3; TRBD2 might be the D (5 bases). CDR3 loop: CASSPTEDPDTQYF. Here the CDR3 DNA reads TGTGCCAGCAGTCCGACGGAGGACCCCGATACGCAGTATTTT.